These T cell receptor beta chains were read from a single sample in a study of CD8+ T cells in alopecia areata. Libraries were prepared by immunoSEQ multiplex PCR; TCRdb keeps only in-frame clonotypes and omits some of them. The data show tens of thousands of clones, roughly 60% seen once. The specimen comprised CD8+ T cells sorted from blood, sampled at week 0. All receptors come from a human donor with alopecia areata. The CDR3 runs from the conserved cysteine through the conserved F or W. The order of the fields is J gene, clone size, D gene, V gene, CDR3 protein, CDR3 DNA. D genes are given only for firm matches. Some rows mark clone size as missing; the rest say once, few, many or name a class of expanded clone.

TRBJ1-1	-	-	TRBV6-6	CASSVLNTEAFF	TGTGCCAGCAGTGTTTTAAACACTGAAGCTTTCTTT
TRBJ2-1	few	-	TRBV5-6	CASSFGTAYNEQFF	TGTGCCAGCAGCTTTGGGACGGCCTACAATGAGCAGTTCTTC
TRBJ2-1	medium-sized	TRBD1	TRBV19	CASSIKGGLYNEQFF	TGTGCCAGTAGTATCAAAGGGGGCCTGTACAATGAGCAGTTCTTC
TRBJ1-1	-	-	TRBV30	CAWSVPVGYGNTEAFF	TGTGCCTGGAGTGTACCTGTGGGGTATGGGAACACTGAAGCTTTCTTT
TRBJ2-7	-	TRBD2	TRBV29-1	CSAASGGPYEQYF	TGCAGCGCTGCTAGCGGGGGGCCTTACGAGCAGTACTTC
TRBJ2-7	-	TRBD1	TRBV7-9	CASSFGGTGLYEQYF	TGTGCCAGCAGCTTTGGCGGGACAGGTCTCTACGAGCAGTACTTC
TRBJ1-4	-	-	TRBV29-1	CSVEAGQFNEKLFF	TGCAGCGTTGAGGCTGGGCAGTTTAATGAAAAACTGTTTTTT
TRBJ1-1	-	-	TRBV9	CASSVGQANTEAFF	TGTGCCAGCAGCGTAGGACAGGCGAACACTGAAGCTTTCTTT
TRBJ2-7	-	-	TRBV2	CASNKETYEQYF	TGTGCCAGCAATAAGGAAACCTACGAGCAGTACTTC
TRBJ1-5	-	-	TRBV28	CASSLFIFEGMVF	TGTGCCAGCAGTTTATTCATCTTCGAGGGAATGGTTTTT
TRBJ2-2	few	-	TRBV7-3	CASSLFRPDGTGELFF	TGTGCCAGCAGCTTGTTCCGCCCCGATGGGACCGGGGAGCTGTTTTTT
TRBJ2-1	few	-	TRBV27	CASSLSSRRDEQFF	TGTGCCAGCAGTTTATCGTCCAGGCGCGATGAGCAGTTCTTC
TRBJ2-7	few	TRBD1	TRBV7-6	CASSTGTGVYEQYF	TGTGCCAGCAGCACCGGGACAGGGGTGTACGAGCAGTACTTC
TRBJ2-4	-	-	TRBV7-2	CASSMGLARNKAKNIQYF	TGTGCCAGCAGCATGGGCCTAGCAAGAAATAAAGCCAAAAACATTCAGTACTTC
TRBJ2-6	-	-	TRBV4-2	CASSQDPGAGANVLTF	TGTGCCAGCAGCCAAGATCCAGGGGCAGGGGCCAACGTCCTGACTTTC
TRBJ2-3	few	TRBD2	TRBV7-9	CASSFRQGLAGADTQYF	TGTGCCAGCAGCTTCCGGCAGGGACTAGCGGGAGCAGATACGCAGTATTTT
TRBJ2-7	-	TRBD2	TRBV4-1	CASSQASGRSYEQYF	TGCGCCAGCAGCCAAGCTAGCGGGAGAAGCTACGAGCAGTACTTC
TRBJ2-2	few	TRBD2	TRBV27	CASSPGLAANTGELFF	TGTGCCAGCAGTCCAGGACTAGCGGCGAACACCGGGGAGCTGTTTTTT
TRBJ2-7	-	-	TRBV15	CATSTYLGGYEQYF	TGTGCCACCAGCACGTATCTGGGTGGGTACGAGCAGTACTTC
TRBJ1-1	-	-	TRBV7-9	CASSLTGMNTEAFF	TGTGCCAGCAGCTTGACGGGCATGAACACTGAAGCTTTCTTT